The sequence of this T cell receptor beta chain was determined in a study of CD8+ T cells in alopecia areata. Study findings and constraints: Tofacitinib did not eliminate many expanded lesional clones from scalp or blood.

CDR1 is SGHVS and CDR2 is FQNEAQ in the germline V gene. The CDR3 spans 18 residues. After removal of 7 bases from V and 0 bases from J, the junction contained 13 bases not matched to a gene. RNA, once extracted, was reverse transcribed into cDNA for use as the sequencing template. Method: immunoSEQ multiplex PCR; TCRdb's copy keeps in-frame clones and lacks some. The sample lists approximately 220,000 clones, more than 30% seen once, with around 0.48% in the top ten. As for treatment: oral pan-JAK inhibitor, 5-10 mg twice daily. On this clone: The antigen is undetermined.

This receptor was obtained from a human donor with alopecia areata. This specimen consisted of CD4+ T cells sorted from blood, obtained between weeks 30 and 35, from a patient treated with tofacitinib. The chain couples TRBV7-8 to TRBJ2-1; 9 bases are shared with TRBD2. DNA of the CDR3: TGTGCCAGCAACCCACCGACTAGCGGAACTTTCTCCTACAATGAGCAGTTCTTC. It translates to CASNPPTSGTFSYNEQFF.